This is a list of T cell receptor beta chains from one sample in a study of T cells after yellow fever vaccination. TCRdb reanalysed the 5' RACE reads using MiXCR and keeps one entry per CDR3 protein. The sample lists 360,000 or so distinct CDR3 sequences, around 10% occurring once. The input for sequencing was PBMCs, taken on the day of the first yellow fever vaccination. Receptors originate from a man between 18 and 29 years old who received the YFV17D yellow fever vaccine. The CDR3 runs from the conserved cysteine through the conserved F or W. D genes are given only for firm matches. The size entry is marked missing in some rows and otherwise reads once, few, many or a size class.

j_call d_call clone_size v_call cdr3_nt cdr3_aa
TRBJ2-5 TRBD1 NA TRBV5-1 TGCGCCAGCAGCTTGGGGGACAGGGGTCAGGAGACCCAGTACTTC CASSLGDRGQETQYF
TRBJ2-4 TRBD2 NA TRBV20-1 TGCAGTGCTAGTCGACTAGCGGGGGGCGTAAACATTCAGTACTTC CSASRLAGGVNIQYF
TRBJ2-7 NA NA TRBV5-1 TGCGCCAGCAGCTCCCGACAGGCCTACTACGAGCAGTACTTC CASSSRQAYYEQYF
TRBJ2-1 NA few TRBV5-1 TGCGCCAGCAGCCCGCTGACAGACAATGAGCAGTTCTTC CASSPLTDNEQFF
TRBJ2-7 NA few TRBV6-2/TRBV6-3 TGTGCCAGCAGCGTTGCGCCCGGCGGGACCGAGCAGTACTTC CASSVAPGGTEQYF
TRBJ1-4 NA NA TRBV4-3 TGCGCCAGCAGCCAGAATCCCCAGGGTTCTACTAATGAAAAACTGTTTTTT CASSQNPQGSTNEKLFF
TRBJ2-1 NA NA TRBV6-2/TRBV6-3 TGTGCCAGCAGTTACGAGGGCAGCTACAATGAGCAGTTCTTC CASSYEGSYNEQFF
TRBJ2-2 NA NA TRBV7-3 TGTGCCAGCAGAACCGGGACTGGAGACACCGGGGAGCTGTTTTTT CASRTGTGDTGELFF
TRBJ2-7 TRBD2 few TRBV20-1 TGCAGTGCCCGATTCACTAGCGGGGGGGCCCGGCCCTACGAGCAGTACTTC CSARFTSGGARPYEQYF
TRBJ1-1 NA NA TRBV10-3 TGTGCCATCAGTGTGGGCACAGGGTCCACTGAAGCTTTCTTT CAISVGTGSTEAFF
TRBJ1-1 NA few TRBV4-3 TGCGCCAGCAGCCCCCCCAGCAGAGGGGACGAAGCTTTCTTT CASSPPSRGDEAFF
TRBJ2-1 NA few TRBV7-2 TGTGCCAGCAGGGAGACTCTCCTGGAGCAGTTCTTC CASRETLLEQFF
TRBJ1-3 NA NA TRBV20-1 TGCAGTGCTAGAGATCTATTGGGGGTCGCTTCTGGAAACACCATATATTTT CSARDLLGVASGNTIYF
TRBJ1-4 NA few TRBV7-2 TGTGCCAGCAGCCCCCGTCAATCTGAAAAACTGTTTTTT CASSPRQSEKLFF
TRBJ1-5 TRBD1 few TRBV6-2/TRBV6-3 TGTGCCAGCGGGGACAGTTATAGCAATCAGCCCCAGCATTTT CASGDSYSNQPQHF
TRBJ2-7 NA few TRBV7-2 TGTGCCAGCAGCTCAAGGGGGGGACTGGGTTCCTACGAGCAGTACTTC CASSSRGGLGSYEQYF
TRBJ2-2 NA few TRBV10-3 TGTGCCATCAGTGCGCACCCGGGGGACACCGGGGAGCTGTTTTTT CAISAHPGDTGELFF
TRBJ2-1 NA many TRBV5-1 TGCGCCAGCAGCTTGGCCTCGGCAGGACCTAGCTCCTACAATGAGCAGTTCTTC CASSLASAGPSSYNEQFF
TRBJ1-4 NA NA TRBV6-2/TRBV6-3 TGTGCCAGCAGTTACCGGATAAGTGAAAAACTGTTTTTT CASSYRISEKLFF
TRBJ2-5 TRBD1 few TRBV4-1 TGCGCCAGCAGCCCGTCGGACAGGGGAGGGCAAGAGACCCAGTACTTC CASSPSDRGGQETQYF
TRBJ1-2 TRBD1 few TRBV12-3/TRBV12-4 TGTGCCAGCAGTTTGGGGACAGAAACCACCCTTGGAGGCTACACCTTC CASSLGTETTLGGYTF
TRBJ2-1 NA few TRBV7-6 TGTGCCAGCAGCTTAGCGCCATTTAAGGCGTTCTATGAGCAGTTCTTC CASSLAPFKAFYEQFF
TRBJ1-4 NA NA TRBV5-5 TGTGCCAGCAGCTTGATGGGCAGGGATAATGAAAAACTGTTTTTT CASSLMGRDNEKLFF
TRBJ1-5 NA many TRBV3-1 TGTGCCAGCAGTAGAGGGAATCAGCCCCAGCATTTT CASSRGNQPQHF
TRBJ2-1 TRBD2 once TRBV19 TGTGCCAGTATTGGAAGCGGGGGGGGATACAATGAGCAGTTCTTC CASIGSGGGYNEQFF
TRBJ2-4 NA few TRBV4-1 TGCGCCAGCAGCCAAGTTGGGTTGGGAATAGCCAAAAACATTCAGTACTTC CASSQVGLGIAKNIQYF
TRBJ1-1 NA many TRBV7-8 TGTGCCAGCAGCTTAGATTCGGCTGAAGCTTTCTTT CASSLDSAEAFF
TRBJ1-1 NA few TRBV7-2 TGTGCCAGCAGCGTCGGACTAATGAACACTGAAGCTTTCTTT CASSVGLMNTEAFF
TRBJ2-3 NA NA TRBV10-3 TGTGCCATCAGTGAGTCCACTACGCAGTATTTT CAISESTTQYF
TRBJ2-4 TRBD1 few TRBV20-1 TGCAGTGCTAGGGGACAGCTAGCCAAAAACATTCAGTACTTC CSARGQLAKNIQYF
TRBJ2-7 NA few TRBV27 TGTGCCAGCAGTTTATATCAGGGTAGTACCTACGAGCAGTACTTC CASSLYQGSTYEQYF
TRBJ1-1 NA NA TRBV7-2 TGTGCCAGCATCCGTCCACCGAACACTGAAGCTTTCTTT CASIRPPNTEAFF
TRBJ2-3 TRBD2 NA TRBV4-2 TGTGCCAGCAGCCAACGGGAGGAGGGCACAGATACGCAGTATTTT CASSQREEGTDTQYF
TRBJ2-7 NA once TRBV12-3/TRBV12-4 TGTGCCAGCAAATCTCCTTACTCCTACGAGCAGTACTTC CASKSPYSYEQYF
TRBJ2-7 NA NA TRBV18 TGTGCCAGCTCACCCCAAGAAGGGACCGAGCAGTACTTC CASSPQEGTEQYF
TRBJ2-4 TRBD1 NA TRBV2 TGTGCCAGCAGAAAACAGGGGCTAGCCAAAAACATTCAGTACTTC CASRKQGLAKNIQYF
TRBJ2-5 NA NA TRBV5-8 TGTGCCAGCAGCTTGCGAGGGAAGGCTCACCAAGAGACCCAGTACTTC CASSLRGKAHQETQYF
TRBJ2-1 TRBD2 NA TRBV4-3 TGCGCCAGCAGCCAAGATAGGCTAGCGGGGGGCGTAAGCTCCTACAATGAGCAGTTCTTC CASSQDRLAGGVSSYNEQFF
TRBJ2-1 TRBD2 NA TRBV7-9 TGTGCCAGCAGCGCGAGAGCGGGGGGGAAAGGCAATGAGCAGTTCTTC CASSARAGGKGNEQFF
TRBJ2-1 TRBD1 many TRBV18 TGTGCCAGCTCACCACCACAGGGGACACGGGAGCAGTTCTTC CASSPPQGTREQFF
TRBJ1-2 NA few TRBV19 TGTGCCAGTAGTATAAGGGAGCCCCTGAATGGCTACACCTTC CASSIREPLNGYTF
TRBJ2-5 NA NA TRBV6-2/TRBV6-3 TGTGCCAGCAGGACCGGGACGCTCCAAGAGACCCAGTACTTC CASRTGTLQETQYF
TRBJ2-5 TRBD1 few TRBV6-5 TGTGCCAGCAGTTACTCGGCGAGACAGGGGATTTTGGAGACCCAGTACTTC CASSYSARQGILETQYF
TRBJ2-7 NA NA TRBV20-1 TGCAGTGCTAGTGGAGGGGGCGAGCACTACTTC CSASGGGEHYF